This T cell receptor beta chain was identified in a study of metastatic and nonmetastatic thyroid tumors (dated by TCRdb to the early 2020s). In terms of the full investigation: The researchers compared repertoires between peripheral blood samples and tumor or nodule tissue samples from patients with malignant or benign thyroid disease.

No treatment had been received by any patient before thyroid surgery. Patient clinical samples collected from about 2012 to 2019 were retrospectively analysed using T-cell receptor beta sequencing. Library construction relied on PCR. Sequencing used an Illumina HiSeq 4000. High-throughput sequencing was used to profile the TCR beta-chain CDR3 region of each patient. Concerning the study's data processing: CDR3 differences across clinicopathological groups were used to build a classifier for discriminating distant-metastatic papillary thyroid cancer patients. To measure repertoire diversity the researchers used the Shannon index, while the Morisita-Horn index served to gauge how similar the tumor and blood repertoires were. TCRdb ran its own pipeline on the public reads, namely fastp trimming at Q25 and MiXCR clone calling, and kept in-frame beta chains. The V and J calls were determined by TCRdb, not by the authors. The sample profile shows over 10,000 clones; approximately 27% of them were found once. The ten largest clones take up about 20% of the sample.

General conclusions and limits of the study: In both blood and tumor samples, TCR beta diversity was reported to be significantly higher in malignant tumors than in benign nodules.

This clone appeared a few times. What this receptor recognizes is not known. There are no base qualities to consult, and no much larger clone falls within one base. CDR1 MNHEY and CDR2 SVGEGT are derived from the germline V gene. The germline ends are 11 bases apart after V is trimmed by 0 bases and J by 5 bases. The CDR3, from cysteine to phenylalanine, totals 15 residues. CDR3 DNA is the only sequence kept; it has 45 bases, read in frame from the first base. The receptor was derived from a female donor with papillary thyroid cancer or a benign thyroid nodule (not recorded which). Some clones in this sample may be carry-over from other donors' samples. The V gene is TRBV6-2 or TRBV6-3 and the J gene is TRBJ1-5; a confident D gene designation cannot be given. The source material was tumor tissue. CDR3 protein: CASSYSPESYQPQHF. The DNA reads as follows: TGTGCCAGCAGTTACTCCCCAGAATCTTATCAGCCCCAGCATTTT.